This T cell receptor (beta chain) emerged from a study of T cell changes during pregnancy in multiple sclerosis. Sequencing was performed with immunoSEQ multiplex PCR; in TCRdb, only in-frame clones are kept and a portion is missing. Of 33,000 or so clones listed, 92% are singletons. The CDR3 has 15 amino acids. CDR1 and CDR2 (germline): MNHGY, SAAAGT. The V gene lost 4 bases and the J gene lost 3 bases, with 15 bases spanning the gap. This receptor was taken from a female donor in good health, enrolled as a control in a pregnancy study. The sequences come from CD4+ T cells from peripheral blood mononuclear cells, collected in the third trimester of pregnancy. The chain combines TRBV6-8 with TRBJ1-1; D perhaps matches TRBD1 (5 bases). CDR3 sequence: CASSFSKGLHTEAFF. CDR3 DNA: TGTGCCAGCAGTTTTTCCAAGGGGCTTCACACTGAAGCTTTCTTT.